The rows below give T cell receptor beta chains drawn from one sample of a study of CD8+CD57+ T cells in acquired aplastic anemia. TCRdb used MiXCR to reprocess the reads, holding one entry per CDR3 protein. The table has tens of thousands of distinct CDR3 sequences, around 76% seen once. Sequencing was carried out using sorted CD4+, CD8+, or CD8+CD57+ T cells (not recorded which) from PBMCs. Receptors originate from a human donor in good health, serving as a control. Both conserved end residues are part of each CDR3. D genes are given only for firm matches. The size field is filled for only some rows; it gives once, few, many or a size class.

J | D | size | V | CDR3 | DNA
TRBJ1-2 | TRBD1 | . | TRBV7-9 | CASSYETGSGGYTF | TGTGCCAGCAGCTACGAGACAGGGTCGGGTGGCTACACCTTC
TRBJ2-3 | TRBD2 | once | TRBV4-2 | CASSPPPEWASGSGDTQYF | TGTGCCAGCAGCCCCCCCCCGGAATGGGCTAGCGGGAGCGGAGATACGCAGTATTTT
TRBJ1-6 | . | few | TRBV7-2 | CASRDNNSPLHF | TGTGCCAGCAGGGATAATAATTCACCCCTCCACTTT
TRBJ2-7 | TRBD1 | medium-sized | TRBV6-1 | CASSKETGSDFRSYEQYF | TGTGCCAGCAGTAAGGAGACAGGGTCAGATTTCAGATCCTACGAGCAGTACTTC
TRBJ2-5 | . | . | TRBV19 | CASSTGGRETQYF | TGTGCCAGTAGTACCGGAGGGAGAGAGACCCAGTACTTC
TRBJ1-6 | . | . | TRBV19 | CASRRGSDSPLHF | TGTGCCAGTAGACGGGGTTCTGATTCACCCCTCCACTTT
TRBJ2-3 | TRBD2 | medium-sized | TRBV6-1 | CACKSAGGIWSTDTQYF | TGTGCCTGCAAATCGGCGGGGGGGATCTGGAGCACAGATACGCAGTATTTT
TRBJ1-1 | . | . | TRBV20-1 | CSARVPWTNTEAFF | TGCAGTGCTAGAGTACCTTGGACTAACACTGAAGCTTTCTTT
TRBJ2-6 | . | . | TRBV7-2 | CASSFNGAGANVLTF | TGTGCCAGCAGCTTTAATGGCGCTGGGGCCAACGTCCTGACTTTC
TRBJ2-2 | TRBD1 | . | TRBV7-9 | CASSPGQGFTGELFF | TGTGCCAGCAGCCCAGGACAGGGATTTACCGGGGAGCTGTTTTTT
TRBJ1-1 | . | once | TRBV10-2 | CASIGNTEAFF | TGCGCCAGCATAGGGAACACTGAAGCTTTCTTT
TRBJ2-7 | . | . | TRBV7-2 | CASSYDSLYEQYF | TGTGCCAGCAGCTACGACAGCCTCTACGAGCAGTACTTC
TRBJ2-5 | . | . | TRBV29-1 | CSVEGEETQYF | TGCAGCGTTGAGGGGGAAGAGACCCAGTACTTC
TRBJ2-2 | . | . | TRBV19 | CASSRDSGELFF | TGTGCCAGTAGCCGGGACTCCGGGGAGCTGTTTTTT
TRBJ2-5 | . | . | TRBV5-1 | CASSLAQGWETQYF | TGCGCCAGCAGCTTGGCTCAGGGTTGGGAGACCCAGTACTTC
TRBJ2-7 | TRBD1 | . | TRBV29-1 | CSVGQGLSYEQYF | TGCAGCGTTGGACAGGGCCTCTCCTACGAGCAGTACTTC
TRBJ2-1 | TRBD2 | . | TRBV10-3 | CAISDSSGRGDEQFF | TGTGCCATCAGTGATTCTAGCGGGAGAGGCGATGAGCAGTTCTTC
TRBJ2-5 | . | . | TRBV4-3 | CASSQALGNRETQYF | TGCGCCAGCAGCCAAGCTTTAGGGAACCGGGAGACCCAGTACTTC
TRBJ1-1 | . | . | TRBV2 | CASSLTGHTEAFF | TGTGCCAGCAGCCTTACAGGGCACACTGAAGCTTTCTTT
TRBJ2-5 | . | . | TRBV9 | CASSIGHPVQETQYF | TGTGCCAGCAGCATCGGACACCCCGTTCAAGAGACCCAGTACTTC
TRBJ2-7 | TRBD1 | . | TRBV24-1 | CASRRAAGTASYEQYF | TGTGCCAGCCGCCGTGCAGCCGGGACAGCTTCCTACGAGCAGTACTTC
TRBJ2-7 | TRBD1 | . | TRBV7-2 | CASTFAGQGFYEQYF | TGTGCCAGCACCTTCGCGGGACAGGGGTTCTACGAGCAGTACTTC
TRBJ2-2 | TRBD1 | . | TRBV24-1 | CATSETAGTGNTGELFF | TGTGCCACCAGTGAGACAGCCGGGACAGGTAACACCGGGGAGCTGTTTTTT
TRBJ1-4 | . | once | TRBV19 | CASKERPTNEKLFF | TGTGCCAGTAAAGAGAGACCAACTAATGAAAAACTGTTTTTT